This TCR beta chain emerged from a study of blood T cell repertoires in COVID-19. Across the study: From the United States, Italy and Spain came samples of acute and convalescent COVID-19. Sources were T cells, B-cell-depleted T cells, or PBMCs; the material itself was cDNA or gDNA.

V lost 2 bases and J lost 6; bases outside the gene matches: 3. Germline values: CDR1 MGHRA, CDR2 YSYEKL. This CDR3 spans 13 amino acids. Source study methods: How many nucleated cells were present was estimated from reference gene primer amplification. The table came from immunoSEQ multiplex PCR; TCRdb's copy has only in-frame clones and leaves some out. V and J calls and clone size are those listed in that table; D and trimming were worked out from the DNA. This table holds about 69,000 clones, approximately 85% found once. The receptor was derived from a human donor in a cohort sampled during active COVID-19. Source material: peripheral blood. This chain joins TRBV4-1 and TRBJ2-5; 7 nucleotides line up with TRBD1. In nucleotides, the CDR3 is TGCGCCAGCAGCCAACTGGGACAGCAGACCCAGTACTTC. Translated: CASSQLGQQTQYF.